These T cell receptor beta chains were read from a single sample in a study of response to subunit inactivated influenza vaccine. TCRdb re-derived calls from the RT-PCR reads in MiXCR, one entry per CDR3 protein. This sample has just over 300,000 distinct CDR3 sequences; around 22% occur once, and the top ten carry over 9%. Sequenced material: PBMCs from blood, taken 21 months after vaccination. These receptors all come from a man between 50 and 75 years old who received an inactivated influenza vaccine. The CDR3 runs from the conserved cysteine through the conserved F or W. A D gene is named only where the DNA matches it firmly. The size entry is marked missing in some rows and otherwise reads once, few, many or a size class.

J: TRBJ1-1; V: TRBV3-1; D: NA; size: many; DNA: TGTGCCAGCAGCTCGCCCAGAGGATCAAACGCTGAAGCTTTCTTT; CDR3: CASSSPRGSNAEAFF
J: TRBJ1-6; V: TRBV5-6; D: NA; size: few; DNA: TGTGCCAGCAGCATATGGTACCGGGACAAAAATTCACCCCTCCACTTT; CDR3: CASSIWYRDKNSPLHF
J: TRBJ2-3; V: TRBV4-3; D: NA; size: NA; DNA: TGCGCCAGCAGCCAAGACGGAGTCGCAGATACGCAGTATTTT; CDR3: CASSQDGVADTQYF
J: TRBJ1-6; V: TRBV20-1; D: NA; size: NA; DNA: TGCAGTGCTAGTTCTGGAACTGATAATTCAACCCTCCACTTT; CDR3: CSASSGTDNSTLHF
J: TRBJ2-7; V: TRBV14; D: NA; size: few; DNA: TGTGCCAGCAGCCAAGGAAAGAGGCCCACCTACGAGCAGTACTTC; CDR3: CASSQGKRPTYEQYF
J: TRBJ2-2; V: TRBV7-8; D: TRBD2; size: NA; DNA: TGTGCCAGCAGCTTAGCGACAGCGGGAGTAGGGACCGGGGAGCTGTTTTTT; CDR3: CASSLATAGVGTGELFF
J: TRBJ1-2; V: TRBV28; D: TRBD1; size: NA; DNA: TGTGCCACCGGACAGGCGACAAATGGCTACACCTTC; CDR3: CATGQATNGYTF
J: TRBJ1-6; V: TRBV6-2/TRBV6-3; D: NA; size: many; DNA: TGTGCCAGCAGTTACGGTGTGACAGGATTGACACCCCTCCACTTT; CDR3: CASSYGVTGLTPLHF
J: TRBJ1-1; V: TRBV11-2; D: TRBD1; size: many; DNA: TGTGCCAGCAGCGGTTACAGGGGGCTCGGTGACACTGAAGCTTTCTTT; CDR3: CASSGYRGLGDTEAFF
J: TRBJ2-3; V: TRBV5-1; D: NA; size: NA; DNA: TGCGCCAGCAGCCTCTGGGGGCTAGGGGAGACGAGAACAGATACGCAGTATTTT; CDR3: CASSLWGLGETRTDTQYF
J: TRBJ2-3; V: TRBV3-1; D: TRBD2; size: NA; DNA: TGTGCCAGCAGCCGGGTAGGACTAGCGGGGGCCCGCGGTGGGGATACGCAGTATTTT; CDR3: CASSRVGLAGARGGDTQYF
J: TRBJ1-3; V: TRBV5-1; D: TRBD1; size: NA; DNA: TGCGCCAGCAGCATAGGGACAGGCTCTGGAAACACCATATATTTT; CDR3: CASSIGTGSGNTIYF
J: TRBJ1-6; V: TRBV20-1; D: NA; size: NA; DNA: TGCAGTGCTCACCGACAGCCGACGGTCGTTCTCCACTTT; CDR3: CSAHRQPTVVLHF
J: TRBJ2-7; V: TRBV12-3/TRBV12-4; D: NA; size: NA; DNA: TGTGCCAGCAGGCTTAGCGGAAACTACGAGCAGTACTTC; CDR3: CASRLSGNYEQYF
J: TRBJ1-4; V: TRBV25-1; D: NA; size: NA; DNA: TGTGCCAGCAGTGATTCCAGTTTCGAAAAACTGTTTTTT; CDR3: CASSDSSFEKLFF
J: TRBJ2-7; V: TRBV5-4; D: TRBD1; size: NA; DNA: TGTGCCAGCAGCTCGACCGGGACAGGGCCCTACGAGCAGTACTTC; CDR3: CASSSTGTGPYEQYF
J: TRBJ2-1; V: TRBV29-1; D: TRBD2; size: NA; DNA: TGCAGCGTTGAAGATCCTTCCGGACTAGCGGGGAATTACTACAATGAGCAGTTCTTC; CDR3: CSVEDPSGLAGNYYNEQFF
J: TRBJ2-2; V: TRBV11-2; D: TRBD2; size: NA; DNA: TGTGCCAGCAGCCCCCGGTGGGGCGGGAGAGACGCGAACACCGGGGAGCTGTTTTTT; CDR3: CASSPRWGGRDANTGELFF
J: TRBJ2-3; V: TRBV9; D: NA; size: NA; DNA: TGTGCCAGTGAGGGACCGAACACAGATACGCAGTATTTT; CDR3: CASEGPNTDTQYF
J: TRBJ2-3; V: TRBV5-1; D: NA; size: few; DNA: TGCGCCAGCAGCTTGAGGCAGGACACAGATACGCAGTATTTT; CDR3: CASSLRQDTDTQYF
J: TRBJ1-1; V: TRBV27; D: TRBD1; size: many; DNA: TGTGCCAGCTGGACAGGGGATTGGAACACTGAAGCTTTCTTT; CDR3: CASWTGDWNTEAFF
J: TRBJ1-4; V: TRBV6-5; D: TRBD1; size: NA; DNA: TGTGCCAGCAGTTACTCCCCTATACAGGGGGCTGCAACTAATGAAAAACTGTTTTTT; CDR3: CASSYSPIQGAATNEKLFF
J: TRBJ1-3; V: TRBV6-6; D: NA; size: many; DNA: TGTGCCAGCAGTTACGGGACTGGAAACACCATATATTTT; CDR3: CASSYGTGNTIYF
J: TRBJ1-4; V: TRBV6-2/TRBV6-3; D: NA; size: many; DNA: TGTGCCAGCAGCCGATCGGGCAGAACAACTAATGAAAAACTGTTTTTT; CDR3: CASSRSGRTTNEKLFF
J: TRBJ1-6; V: TRBV20-1; D: NA; size: NA; DNA: TGCAGTGCTAGTCGTTCCAGGACCAATTCAGCCCTCCACTTT; CDR3: CSASRSRTNSALHF
J: TRBJ1-2; V: TRBV29-1; D: NA; size: NA; DNA: TGCAGCGCCCAAAGCCAGGGAAGTGGCTACACCTTC; CDR3: CSAQSQGSGYTF
J: TRBJ2-4; V: TRBV10-3; D: TRBD1; size: NA; DNA: TGTGCCATCAGAGGGACAGACGAAAACATTCAGTACTTC; CDR3: CAIRGTDENIQYF
J: TRBJ1-1; V: TRBV15; D: NA; size: NA; DNA: TGTGCCACCAGTCAGGCCCTGAACACTGAAGCTTTCTTT; CDR3: CATSQALNTEAFF
J: TRBJ2-7; V: TRBV28; D: NA; size: NA; DNA: TGTGCCAGCAGTCTTAAGTTTGAGCAGTACTTC; CDR3: CASSLKFEQYF
J: TRBJ2-3; V: TRBV7-3; D: NA; size: few; DNA: TGTGCCAGCAGCTTAGCGGCCACGAGGGCAGATACGCAGTATTTT; CDR3: CASSLAATRADTQYF
J: TRBJ1-4; V: TRBV20-1; D: NA; size: many; DNA: TGCAGTGCTAGAGTTCCGGGGCGAAATGAAAAACTGTTTTTT; CDR3: CSARVPGRNEKLFF
J: TRBJ1-1; V: TRBV28; D: NA; size: NA; DNA: TGTGCCAGCAGTTTAGGGAGGATAACTGAAGCTTTCTTT; CDR3: CASSLGRITEAFF
J: TRBJ1-1; V: TRBV6-1; D: NA; size: few; DNA: TGTGCCAGCACCCCACCTGCAGGGGCCGACACTGAAGCTTTCTTT; CDR3: CASTPPAGADTEAFF
J: TRBJ2-5; V: TRBV12-5; D: NA; size: NA; DNA: TGTGCTAGTGGTCCGTTCCGGACCCAGTACTTC; CDR3: CASGPFRTQYF
J: TRBJ1-1; V: TRBV19; D: NA; size: NA; DNA: TGTGCCAGTAGTATATATGTGAACACTGAAGCTTTCTTT; CDR3: CASSIYVNTEAFF
J: TRBJ2-7; V: TRBV5-1; D: NA; size: NA; DNA: TGCGCCAGCAGCTTGGCCTTAACGAGGGACGAGCAGTACTTC; CDR3: CASSLALTRDEQYF
J: TRBJ2-2; V: TRBV5-1; D: TRBD1; size: NA; DNA: TGCGCCAGCAGCTTGGCCCCAGGGGGCGGCACCGGGGAGCTGTTTTTT; CDR3: CASSLAPGGGTGELFF
J: TRBJ2-7; V: TRBV7-8; D: NA; size: NA; DNA: TGTGCCAGCAGCTTAGTGGTCAGGGGTATCATCGAGCAGTACTTC; CDR3: CASSLVVRGIIEQYF
J: TRBJ1-1; V: TRBV16; D: TRBD1; size: NA; DNA: TGTGCCAGCATCCGCGGGCAGGGGGCAGGGTCTCTTGAAGCTTTCTTT; CDR3: CASIRGQGAGSLEAFF
J: TRBJ1-2; V: TRBV7-2; D: NA; size: few; DNA: TGTGCCAGCAGCCCTTCCCGGACCGGAATCTATGGCTACACCTTC; CDR3: CASSPSRTGIYGYTF
J: TRBJ1-2; V: TRBV11-2; D: NA; size: NA; DNA: TGTGCCAGCAGCTTTTCAACAAACTATGGCTACACCTTC; CDR3: CASSFSTNYGYTF
J: TRBJ1-5; V: TRBV6-5; D: NA; size: few; DNA: TGTGCCAGCAGTTGGGAAAGGGTTTTGGGTAATCAGCCCCAGCATTTT; CDR3: CASSWERVLGNQPQHF
J: TRBJ2-3; V: TRBV6-1; D: NA; size: NA; DNA: TGTGCCAGCAGTGAACAGACACATTCTAGCACAGATACGCAGTATTTT; CDR3: CASSEQTHSSTDTQYF
J: TRBJ1-5; V: TRBV20-1; D: TRBD1; size: many; DNA: TGCAGTGCTAGTGAGACCTGGGACAGCGGTCAGCCCCAGCATTTT; CDR3: CSASETWDSGQPQHF
J: TRBJ1-4; V: TRBV15; D: NA; size: many; DNA: TGTGCCACCAGCAGAGAAAGTAAAACAACTAATGAAAAACTGTTTTTT; CDR3: CATSRESKTTNEKLFF
J: TRBJ2-3; V: TRBV28; D: NA; size: NA; DNA: TGTGCCAGCAGTTATATTCTACGGGGGGCCGCGGGGTATACGCAGTATTTT; CDR3: CASSYILRGAAGYTQYF
J: TRBJ2-1; V: TRBV9; D: TRBD2; size: NA; DNA: TGTGCCAGCAGCGTTCGGGGGGGCGCCTCCTACAATGAGCAGTTCTTC; CDR3: CASSVRGGASYNEQFF
J: TRBJ1-1; V: TRBV28; D: NA; size: many; DNA: TGTGCCAGCAGTTTCGTGAGGGGATTCGCGAACACTGAAGCTTTCTTT; CDR3: CASSFVRGFANTEAFF
J: TRBJ2-1; V: TRBV6-1; D: NA; size: NA; DNA: TGTGCCAGCAGTCGTAGCGGTTACAATGAGCAGTTCTTC; CDR3: CASSRSGYNEQFF
J: TRBJ1-6; V: TRBV18; D: NA; size: few; DNA: TGTGCCAGCTCACCCGGGCCCATCACCCTAAATTCACCCCTCCACTTT; CDR3: CASSPGPITLNSPLHF
J: TRBJ2-1; V: TRBV14; D: NA; size: NA; DNA: TGTGCCAGCAGCCAAGTGGGTTACGCAGCCCAGCTCTTC; CDR3: CASSQVGYAAQLF
J: TRBJ2-7; V: TRBV20-1; D: NA; size: NA; DNA: TGCAGTGCTAGAGTGGGACCTTTTTACGAGCAGTACTTC; CDR3: CSARVGPFYEQYF
J: TRBJ2-1; V: TRBV12-3/TRBV12-4; D: NA; size: many; DNA: TGTGCCAGCAGTTTGTTGGACAATGAGCAGTTCTTC; CDR3: CASSLLDNEQFF
J: TRBJ1-6; V: TRBV30; D: NA; size: NA; DNA: TGTGCCTGGAGTGTACTGAAGGGCGAAACCTATAATTCACCCCTCCACTTT; CDR3: CAWSVLKGETYNSPLHF
J: TRBJ2-5; V: TRBV6-5; D: TRBD2; size: NA; DNA: TGTGCCAGCAGTTACGGGAGCGGGGGAGGATGGGAGACCCAGTACTTC; CDR3: CASSYGSGGGWETQYF